This T cell receptor beta chain was observed in a study of T-cell reconstitution after alpha-beta-depleted transplantation in children (dated by TCRdb to 2016 to 2018). Describing the broader study: The study quantitatively tracked T-cell immune reconstitution after TCRalphabeta/CD19-depleted allogeneic hematopoietic cell transplantation in children using TCR repertoire profiling. The full study reports these points: In some patients, the high TCRbeta diversity seen at day 60 was put down to recipient T cells and intrathymic progenitors that had survived conditioning. Apparently early alphabetaT-cell count recovery about two months after transplant reportedly relied on only several hundred rapidly expanded clones derived from non-depleted graft cells. The frequencies of hyperexpanded clones fell over the following months, and after one year, T-cell counts and TCRbeta diversity were mostly attributed to newly produced T cells.

Including the terminal cysteine and phenylalanine, the CDR3 comprises 15 residues. The read is trimmed to its CDR3 DNA, 45 bases read in frame from base 1. CDR1 and CDR2 are read off the germline V gene as MNHEY and SVGAGI. V is cut by 2 bases and J by 2 bases, and the space between the germline ends is 7 bases. Receptors were amplified or captured by PCR. Data came from an Illumina HiSeq 2500. TCR library preparation used molecular barcoding, with unique molecular identifiers applied to normalize quantification of the TCRbeta repertoire. TCRdb itself trimmed the public reads at Q25 with fastp, ran MiXCR and retained productive beta chains. Entries are consolidated by CDR3 protein sequence, retaining the most common genes and DNA. Counted in this sample were 250,000 to 300,000 distinct CDR3 sequences; 6.5% to 9% of them appeared once. The ten top clones hold 9.1% of the sample. This clonotype was counted ten times or more. Its antigen specificity is not known. No clone much larger than this one lies a single base away; base qualities are absent.

The sample's treatment or condition label, decoded: allogeneic hematopoietic cell transplantation with graft depleted of TCRalphabeta T cells and CD19 B cells. The transplant recipients were children given TCRalphabeta/CD19-depleted allogeneic hematopoietic cell grafts. The material was peripheral blood, obtained 360 days after TCRalphabeta/CD19-depleted stem cell transplant. The sequence derives from a female patient aged 2-9 years who had a stem cell transplant for Fanconi anemia, so the T cells may come from the graft donor. In this chain, TRBV6-5 is recombined with TRBJ2-6, with the D call perhaps TRBD1 or TRBD2, as 5 bases match in each case. The DNA reads as follows: TGTGCCAGCAGTTACGGGGGACCTGGGGCCAACGTCCTGACTTTC. Protein translation: CASSYGGPGANVLTF.